The 17 T cell receptor beta chains reported below all come from one sample, sequenced in a study of response to subunit inactivated influenza vaccine listed by TCRdb under 2018. The receptor library was made with RT-PCR. Sequencing instrument: Illumina HiSeq 2500. TCRdb itself trimmed the public reads at Q25 with fastp, ran MiXCR and retained productive beta chains. Every entry covers one CDR3 protein and lists the most common genes and DNA from its rows. The sample contains about 520,000 distinct CDR3 sequences, 9.5% to 12% of them found a single time. The top ten constitute roughly 12% of the sample. Interpreted using the paper, the time point label stands for: 45 to 55 days after influenza vaccine administration. Material: PBMCs from blood, obtained 40 to 50 days after vaccination. These receptor sequences come from a man aged 45-65 years who received an inactivated influenza vaccine. Donor details come from another sample of the same person, matched by shared clones.

This clonotype came up many times. V usage is TRBV12-3 or TRBV12-4 and J usage is TRBJ2-3, with 9 bases aligning to TRBD1. Trimming took 3 bases from V and 3 from J; bases not matched to a gene: 1. The CDR3 length is 14 residues. As DNA, the CDR3 is TGTGCCAGCAGTTTGACAGGGGGGACAGATACGCAGTATTTT. Its translation: CASSLTGGTDTQYF.

The rearrangement links TRBV28 to TRBJ2-7, with a tentative D call TRBD1 (5 bases). Germline V lookup: CDR1 MDHEN, CDR2 SYDVKM. V lost 3 bases to trimming and J lost 4 bases, with 10 bases between them. CDR3 size: 13 residues. CDR3 in DNA: TGTGCCAGCAGTTTTAGGGGTGGATACGAGCAGTACTTC. Its protein product is CASSFRGGYEQYF.

This clonotype has just a few counts. The chain recombines TRBV28 with TRBJ1-5, with a possible D match to TRBD1 (6 bases). Germline loops: CDR1 MDHEN, CDR2 SYDVKM. The CDR3 runs to 15 residues. Trimming cost V 4 bases and J 6 bases, with 16 bases left between them. CDR3 region: CASSSGQLRSQPQHF. DNA for the CDR3: TGTGCCAGCAGTTCCGGACAGCTCCGGTCTCAGCCCCAGCATTTT.

This clonotype appeared a few times. V and J are TRBV25-1 and TRBJ2-2; D call uncertain. CDR1 and CDR2 (germline): MGHDK, SYGVNS. Trimming took off 8 bases at V and 5 bases at J, with 15 bases between the two ends. This CDR3 comprises 14 residues. The CDR3 reads CASSQLLRTGELFF. In DNA form, the CDR3 reads TGTGCCAGCTCGCAACTACTACGGACCGGGGAGCTGTTTTTT.

This chain connects TRBV6-2 or TRBV6-3 to TRBJ2-7, with D tentatively TRBD2 (6 bases). This CDR3 spans 15 amino acids. CDR1 MNHEY and CDR2 SVGEGT come from the germline V gene. Trimming took 4 bases from V and 1 from J, leaving 14 bases between them. In DNA, the CDR3 is TGTGCCAGCAGTTTCGGGGCAGGGAGGTCCTACGAGCAGTACTTC. This sequence encodes CASSFGAGRSYEQYF.

This clonotype was found many times. V is TRBV7-2 and J is TRBJ1-1, with 7 bases aligning to TRBD1. V shed 2 bases and J 4 bases; nucleotides not matched to a gene: 4. Germline CDR1 and CDR2: SGHTA and FQGNSA. This CDR3 is built from 14 residues. The CDR3 bases are TGTGCCAGCAGCTTACGACAGGGCGGCACTGAAGCTTTCTTT. It is translated as CASSLRQGGTEAFF.

The sample holds a few counts of this clonotype. This rearrangement joins TRBV12-3 or TRBV12-4 to TRBJ1-5, with D possibly matching TRBD1 (5 bases). V shed 7 bases and J shed 3 bases, with 13 bases lying between them. CDR3 length: 14 residues. The CDR3 sequence: CASTSQGYNQPQHF. DNA for the CDR3: TGTGCCAGCACCTCGCAGGGATACAATCAGCCCCAGCATTTT.

This clonotype was seen only a few times. The V call is TRBV11-2, the J call TRBJ2-1; D tentatively fits TRBD1 or TRBD2 (5 bases each). Germline CDR1 SGHAT, CDR2 FQNNGV. The V end was cut by 3 bases, the J end by 15 bases, with 15 bases between. The CDR3 contains 12 residues. CDR3: CASSLGPQAPFF. CDR3 DNA sequence: TGTGCCAGCAGCTTGGGACCTCAGGCCCCGTTCTTC.

The chain employs TRBV10-3 and TRBJ1-2; D is ambiguous. Per germline, CDR1 ENHRY and CDR2 SYGVKD. The CDR3 is made up of 15 amino acids. Deletions cut 2 bases from V and 4 bases from J, with 14 bases between. CDR3 in DNA: TGTGCCATCAGTGAGATGGAAGGGCCCGCCTATGGCTACACCTTC. As protein: CAISEMEGPAYGYTF.

The genes are TRBV7-2 and TRBJ2-5; no clear D gene. V dropped 4 bases and J dropped 6 bases, with 6 bases sitting between them. In germline, CDR1 is SGHTA, CDR2 FQGNSA. The CDR3 contains 11 residues. The DNA of the CDR3 is TGTGCCAGCAGCTCTGGCAAGACCCAGTACTTC. It encodes CASSSGKTQYF.

This clonotype was observed once. V is TRBV20-1 and J is TRBJ2-5; D is uncertain. The V gene's germline CDR1 is DFQATT and CDR2 SNEGSKA (reference sequence). The CDR3 extends over 15 amino acids. Trimming removed 0 bases at V and 0 bases at J, with 11 bases between. The CDR3 bases are TGCAGTGCTAGAGATTCGGGTCGGGACCAAGAGACCCAGTACTTC. This sequence encodes CSARDSGRDQETQYF.

In its sample, this clonotype was seen a few times. CDR3 in amino acids: CASSPSSGFTDEQYF. CDR3 bases: TGTGCCAGCAGCCCCTCTAGCGGGTTTACCGACGAGCAGTACTTC. This rearrangement joins TRBV3-1 to TRBJ2-7, with 8 bases lining up with TRBD2. J was trimmed by 5 bases and V by 4 bases; bases with no gene match: 10. The CDR3 has 15 amino acids. Germline-derived CDR1 and CDR2 are LGHDT and YNNKEL (reference sequence).

The chain recombines TRBV20-1 with TRBJ2-7, with unresolved D. This CDR3 comprises 16 residues. With 2 bases removed from V and 1 base from J, the gap between germline ends came to 18 bases. Looked up from germline, CDR1 is DFQATT and CDR2 is SNEGSKA (reference sequence). In DNA, the CDR3 is TGCAGTGCTAGAAAATCACCGTCACCCTTTTCCTACGAGCAGTACTTC. It specifies CSARKSPSPFSYEQYF.

This clonotype was seen at least ten times. The V call is TRBV7-6, the J call TRBJ2-1; 8 nucleotides align to TRBD1. Germline CDR1 and CDR2: SGHVS and FNYEAQ. This CDR3 contains 15 residues. Trimming cost V 5 bases and J 2 bases; bases outside gene matches: 5. In DNA form, the CDR3 reads TGTGCCAGCAGCCCCGACAGGGGCCCCTACAATGAGCAGTTCTTC. It specifies CASSPDRGPYNEQFF.

In its sample, this clonotype was seen a few times. The chain has TRBV24-1 and TRBJ2-7; possible D gene TRBD2, 5 bases. The V end was cut by 4 bases, the J end by 7 bases, with 13 bases between. The V gene's germline CDR1 is KGHDR and CDR2 SFDVKD. The CDR3 is 13 residues long. Here the CDR3 DNA reads TGTGCCACCAGTGAATCCGACTCGGGGGAGCAGTACTTC. As protein: CATSESDSGEQYF.

This clonotype was recorded many times. The J gene is TRBJ2-3, the V gene TRBV3-1; possible D gene TRBD2, 5 bases. Trimming removed 4 bases at V and 6 bases at J, with 5 bases between. Germline loops: CDR1 LGHDT, CDR2 YNNKEL (reference sequence). This CDR3 has 11 residues. CDR3 in DNA: TGTGCCAGCAGCCGAGGGGATACGCAGTATTTT. It translates to CASSRGDTQYF.

This clonotype showed up just a few times. The chain links TRBV6-2 or TRBV6-3 to TRBJ2-1; a weak D match, TRBD2 (6 bases). The CDR3 is made up of 14 amino acids. V lost 6 bases and J 7 bases, leaving 16 bases between the germline ends. Germline CDR1 reads MNHEY; CDR2 reads SVGEGT. The CDR3 here is CASSTGTPTNEQFF. The CDR3 DNA sequence: TGTGCCAGCAGCACCGGGACTCCCACAAATGAGCAGTTCTTC.